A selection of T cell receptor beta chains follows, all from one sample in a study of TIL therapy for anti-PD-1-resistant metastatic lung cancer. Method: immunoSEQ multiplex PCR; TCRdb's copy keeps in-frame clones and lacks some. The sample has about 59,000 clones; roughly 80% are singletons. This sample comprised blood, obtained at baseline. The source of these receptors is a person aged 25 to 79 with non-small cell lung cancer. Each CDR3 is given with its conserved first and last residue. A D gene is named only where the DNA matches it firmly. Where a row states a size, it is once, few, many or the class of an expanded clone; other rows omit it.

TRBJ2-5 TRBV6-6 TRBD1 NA CASSNRDRGFQETQYF TGTGCCAGCAGTAACCGGGACAGGGGCTTCCAAGAGACCCAGTACTTC
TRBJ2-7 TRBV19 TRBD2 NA CASSITGLIYEQYF TGTGCCAGTAGTATAACGGGACTAATTTACGAGCAGTACTTC
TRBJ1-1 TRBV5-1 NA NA CASSSTQLNTEAFF TGCGCCAGCAGCTCGACTCAGCTGAACACTGAAGCTTTCTTT
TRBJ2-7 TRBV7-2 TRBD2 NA CASSSVAGGPREQYF TGTGCCAGCAGCTCAGTAGCGGGAGGGCCCCGGGAGCAGTACTTC
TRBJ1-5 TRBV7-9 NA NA CASSTLSQPQHF TGTGCCAGCAGCACTTTGAGTCAGCCCCAGCATTTT
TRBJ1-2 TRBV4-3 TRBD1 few CASSQSQGGLGSRLDYGYTF TGCGCCAGCAGCCAGTCGCAGGGGGGCTTGGGCTCCCGGCTTGACTATGGCTACACCTTC
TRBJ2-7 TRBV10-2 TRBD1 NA CASSDWDRGLNEQYF TGCGCCAGCAGTGATTGGGACAGGGGGCTCAACGAGCAGTACTTC
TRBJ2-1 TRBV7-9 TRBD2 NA CASRIALAGGPNEQFF TGTGCCAGCAGAATTGCGCTAGCGGGAGGTCCTAATGAGCAGTTCTTC
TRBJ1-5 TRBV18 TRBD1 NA CASSPGQGAGQPQHF TGTGCCAGCTCGCCGGGACAGGGGGCAGGGCAGCCCCAGCATTTT
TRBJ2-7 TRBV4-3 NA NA CASSQERQSSYEQYF TGCGCCAGCAGCCAAGAGCGGCAAAGCTCCTACGAGCAGTACTTC
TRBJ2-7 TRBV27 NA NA CASSFREQYF TGTGCCAGCAGTTTTCGGGAGCAGTACTTC
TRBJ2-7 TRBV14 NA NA CASSQMGRGRSYEQYF TGTGCCAGCAGCCAAATGGGGAGAGGACGCTCCTACGAGCAGTACTTC
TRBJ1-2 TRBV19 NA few CASSIQGIGYGYTF TGTGCCAGTAGTATACAGGGTATCGGCTATGGCTACACCTTC
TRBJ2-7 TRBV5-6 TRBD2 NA CASSYGGTSYEQYF TGTGCCAGCAGCTACGGGGGGACCTCCTACGAGCAGTACTTC
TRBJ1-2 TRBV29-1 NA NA CSFQVSSNYGYTF TGCAGCTTCCAGGTTAGCTCTAACTATGGCTACACCTTC
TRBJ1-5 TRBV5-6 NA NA CASSLGQLFSNQPQHF TGTGCCAGCAGCTTGGGGCAGTTATTCAGCAATCAGCCCCAGCATTTT
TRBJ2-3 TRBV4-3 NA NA CASSQDVGPLTDTQYF TGCGCCAGCAGCCAAGATGTCGGCCCCCTCACAGATACGCAGTATTTT
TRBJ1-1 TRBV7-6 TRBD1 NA CASSSIYRGSEAFF TGTGCCAGCAGCTCGATATACAGGGGTAGCGAGGCTTTCTTT
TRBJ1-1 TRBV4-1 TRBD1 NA CASSLFYDRGEAFF TGCGCCAGCAGCCTATTTTACGACAGGGGTGAAGCTTTCTTT
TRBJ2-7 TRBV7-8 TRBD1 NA CASSLRTGSYEQYF TGTGCCAGCAGCCTCCGGACAGGGTCCTACGAGCAGTACTTC
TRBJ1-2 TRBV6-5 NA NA CASSYSGGASGYTF TGTGCCAGCAGTTACTCGGGGGGGGCGTCTGGCTACACCTTC
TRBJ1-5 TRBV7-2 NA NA CASSLATGGQPQHF TGTGCCAGCAGCTTAGCCACGGGAGGTCAGCCCCAGCATTTT
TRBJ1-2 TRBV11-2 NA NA CASSLEGFNYGYTF TGTGCCAGCAGCTTAGAGGGGTTCAACTATGGCTACACCTTC
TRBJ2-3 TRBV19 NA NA CASNPISSGHDTDTQYF TGTGCCAGTAATCCGATTTCGAGCGGCCACGACACAGATACGCAGTATTTT
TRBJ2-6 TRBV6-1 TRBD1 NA CASSDQNRGSSGANVLTF TGTGCCAGCAGTGATCAGAACAGGGGAAGCTCTGGGGCCAACGTCCTGACTTTC
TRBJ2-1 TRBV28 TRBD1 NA CASSLIGGPYNEQFF TGTGCCAGCAGTTTAATAGGGGGCCCTTACAATGAGCAGTTCTTC
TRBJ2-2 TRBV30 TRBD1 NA CAWSPDRGYGELFF TGTGCCTGGAGCCCTGACAGGGGTTACGGGGAGCTGTTTTTT
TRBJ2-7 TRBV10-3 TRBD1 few CAIRKTGVEQYF TGTGCCATCAGGAAGACAGGGGTGGAGCAGTACTTC
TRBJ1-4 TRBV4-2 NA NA CASSRSGPAREKLFF TGTGCCAGCAGCCGCTCTGGGCCAGCCAGGGAAAAACTGTTTTTT
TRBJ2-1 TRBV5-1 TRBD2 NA CASSGSGMYEQFF TGCGCCAGCAGCGGTAGCGGGATGTATGAGCAGTTCTTC
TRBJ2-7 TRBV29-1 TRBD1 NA CSVEGTGESSYEQYF TGCAGCGTTGAGGGGACAGGGGAAAGCTCCTACGAGCAGTACTTC
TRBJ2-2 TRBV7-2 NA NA CASSPQQGIGELFF TGTGCCAGCAGCCCACAACAGGGCATCGGGGAGCTGTTTTTT
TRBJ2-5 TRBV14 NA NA CASSPFRIGATQYF TGTGCCAGCAGCCCCTTCCGGATAGGCGCGACCCAGTACTTC
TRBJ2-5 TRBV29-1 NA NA CSVEDAETQYF TGCAGCGTTGAAGATGCAGAGACCCAGTACTTC
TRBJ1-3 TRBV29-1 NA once CSVDWGGSGNTIYF TGCAGCGTTGACTGGGGGGGGTCTGGAAACACCATATATTTT
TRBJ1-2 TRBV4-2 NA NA CASSQEGLSYGYTF TGTGCCAGCAGCCAAGAAGGTCTGAGCTATGGCTACACCTTC
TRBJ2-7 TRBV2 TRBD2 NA CASTVGEGRTTQYF TGTGCCAGCACCGTAGGGGAGGGAAGAACGACGCAGTACTTC
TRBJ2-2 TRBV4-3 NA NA CASSQGDAGTGELFF TGCGCCAGCAGCCAAGGGGACGCGGGCACCGGGGAGCTGTTTTTT
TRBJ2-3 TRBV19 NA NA CASTVADTQYF TGTGCCAGTACGGTGGCAGATACGCAGTATTTT
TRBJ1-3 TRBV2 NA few CASRQGSDGNTIYF TGTGCCAGCAGACAGGGATCAGATGGAAACACCATATATTTT
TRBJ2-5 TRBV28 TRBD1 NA CASSPRLDRGETQYF TGTGCCAGCAGCCCGAGGCTGGACAGGGGAGAGACCCAGTACTTC
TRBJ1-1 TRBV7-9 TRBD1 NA CASSLENSGGAFF TGTGCCAGCAGCTTAGAGAACTCAGGGGGTGCTTTCTTT
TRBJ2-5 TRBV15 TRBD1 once CATSRDGQGGTQYF TGTGCCACCAGCAGAGATGGACAGGGGGGGACCCAGTACTTC
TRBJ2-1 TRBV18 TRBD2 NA CASSPPGLAGYNEQFF TGTGCCAGCTCACCTCCGGGACTAGCGGGCTACAATGAGCAGTTCTTC
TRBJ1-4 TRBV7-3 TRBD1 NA CASSLTYRGNEKLFF TGTGCCAGCAGCTTAACTTACAGGGGGAATGAAAAACTGTTTTTT
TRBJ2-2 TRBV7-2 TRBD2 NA CASSFKAGTGYTGELFF TGTGCCAGCAGCTTTAAAGCGGGGACGGGTTACACCGGGGAGCTGTTTTTT
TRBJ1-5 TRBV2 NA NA CASRTDYQPQHF TGTGCCAGCAGGACAGATTATCAGCCCCAGCATTTT
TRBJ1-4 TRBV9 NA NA CASSVGTEDEKLFF TGTGCCAGCAGCGTCGGTACAGAGGATGAAAAACTGTTTTTT
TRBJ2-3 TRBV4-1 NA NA CASSQMEDTQYF TGCGCCAGCAGCCAAATGGAAGATACGCAGTATTTT
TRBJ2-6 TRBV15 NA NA CATSRGDLRSFRTGANVLTF TGTGCCACCAGCAGAGGAGACCTAAGGTCGTTTCGGACTGGGGCCAACGTCCTGACTTTC
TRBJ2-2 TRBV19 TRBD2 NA CASSSTGTSGYTGELFF TGTGCCAGTAGTTCAACTGGGACTAGCGGGTACACCGGGGAGCTGTTTTTT
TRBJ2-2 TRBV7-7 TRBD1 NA CASSVLPGQGVSNTGELFF TGTGCTAGCAGCGTATTACCGGGACAGGGGGTTTCTAACACCGGGGAGCTGTTTTTT
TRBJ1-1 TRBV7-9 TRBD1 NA CASSVVSGGTEAFF TGTGCCAGCAGCGTTGTTTCAGGGGGCACTGAAGCTTTCTTT
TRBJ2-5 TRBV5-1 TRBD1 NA CASRTGGSETQYF TGCGCCAGCAGAACAGGGGGCTCGGAGACCCAGTACTTC
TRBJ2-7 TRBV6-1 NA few CATLGITYEQYF TGTGCCACCCTCGGAATAACCTACGAGCAGTACTTC
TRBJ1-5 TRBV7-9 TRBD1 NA CASSMGQGAEPQHF TGTGCCAGCAGCATGGGACAGGGGGCTGAGCCCCAGCATTTT
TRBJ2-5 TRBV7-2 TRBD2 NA CASSPRASGTQETQYF TGTGCCAGCAGCCCCCGAGCTAGCGGGACCCAAGAGACCCAGTACTTC
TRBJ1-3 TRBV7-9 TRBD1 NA CASSARTGGKGNTIYF TGTGCCAGCAGCGCCCGGACAGGGGGCAAGGGAAACACCATATATTTT
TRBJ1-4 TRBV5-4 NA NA CASSLGRGTEKLFF TGTGCCAGCAGCTTGGGTAGGGGGACCGAAAAACTGTTTTTT
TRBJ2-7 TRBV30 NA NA CAWGTASYEQYF TGTGCCTGGGGGACTGCATCCTACGAGCAGTACTTC